This T cell receptor (beta chain) was recovered during a study of blood T cells in healthy people across ages. Study-level points and caveats: Per-million-T-cell TCR beta diversity fell roughly linearly with age.

Notes on this clonotype: Its antigen remains unknown. The germline gene is not matched at one end of the junction; a read error may be the cause.

For the second PCR, which ran for about 7 to 11 cycles, a sample-barcoded 5' primer and a J-beta primer mix were used. Researchers report that a template-switch adaptor with 12 random nucleotides tagged each cDNA molecule. MiXCR, run by TCRdb on the 5' RACE reads, gives a single entry per CDR3 protein. The table has approximately 800,000 distinct CDR3 sequences, 35% to 60% seen once; the top ten hold 15% to 20%. The donors, all healthy, were Caucasians living in Russia, aged about 6 to 90. There are 14 residues in the CDR3. Germline lookup yields CDR1 MNHEY and CDR2 SMNVEV (reference sequence). This TCR derives from a man older than 75 in good health. Sequencing was performed on blood. This chain connects TRBV27 to TRBJ2-4; D not resolved. The J call is uncertain, as TRBJ2-7 better fits the DNA end. In nucleotides, the CDR3 is TGTGCCGGCAGTCCCCGGGCCCGGAACTACGAGCAGTACTTC. Its protein product is CAGSPRARNYEQYF.